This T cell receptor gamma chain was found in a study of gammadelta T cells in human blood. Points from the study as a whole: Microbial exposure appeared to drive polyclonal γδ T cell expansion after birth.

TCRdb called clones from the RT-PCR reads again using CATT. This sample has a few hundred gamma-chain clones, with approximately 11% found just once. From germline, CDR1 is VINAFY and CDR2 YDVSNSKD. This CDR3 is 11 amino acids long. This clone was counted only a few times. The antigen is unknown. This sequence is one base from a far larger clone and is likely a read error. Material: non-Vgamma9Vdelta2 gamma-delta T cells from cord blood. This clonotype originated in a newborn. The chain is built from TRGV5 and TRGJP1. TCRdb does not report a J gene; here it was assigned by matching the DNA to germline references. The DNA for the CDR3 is TGTGCCTCCTGGGTTGGTTGGTTCAAGATATTT. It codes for CASWVGWFKIF.